The 30 T cell receptor beta chains presented below share a single source sample, sequenced in a study of shared T cell receptors in the human thymus. Assay used: immunoSEQ multiplex PCR; TCRdb lists only in-frame clones, some missing. The sample lists roughly 700,000 clones, approximately 88% seen once, with 0.0095% to 0.012% in the top ten. These data also formed part of another study, on human thymus T cells.

The material sequenced was thymocytes. These receptors came from a boy under three years old with a congenital heart defect.

In nucleotides, the CDR3 is TGTGCCATCAGGGAGACTAGCGGGAGGGGCTCCTACAATGAGCAGTTCTTC. Its translation is CAIRETSGRGSYNEQFF. The chain is built from TRBV10-3 and TRBJ2-1; TRBD2 aligns across 14 bases. CDR3 length: 17 residues. CDR1 ENHRY and CDR2 SYGVKD come from the germline V gene. With V trimmed by 6 bases and J by 0 bases, 4 bases remained unmatched.

CDR3 in DNA: TGCAGCGCGGTCCTTTCCTTCGACAGGGGCCTCTACAATGAGCAGTTCTTC. Translation: CSAVLSFDRGLYNEQFF. This chain connects TRBV29-1 to TRBJ2-1, with 8 bases that match TRBD1. J was trimmed by 3 bases and V by 7 bases; bases with no gene match: 17. Germline CDR1 reads SQVTM; CDR2 reads ANQGSEA. The CDR3 extends over 17 amino acids.

Worth noting for this clone: A junction end diverges from the germline sequence, so it may reflect a read error. This chain connects TRBV18 to TRBJ1-4; 10 nucleotides agree with TRBD1. Germline CDR1 KGHSH, CDR2 LQKENI. The CDR3 runs to 15 residues. The CDR3 coding sequence is TGTGCCAGCTCACCGGGACAGGGGTGGGGAGAAAGACTGTTTTTT. It yields the protein CASSPGQGWGERLFF.

The rearrangement uses TRBV7-8 and TRBJ2-2; 10 nucleotides line up with TRBD2. CDR1 and CDR2 from the germline V gene are SGHVS and FQNEAQ. The CDR3 contains 14 residues. With 7 bases clipped from V and 6 bases from J, the junction kept 5 bases outside the gene matches. The DNA for the CDR3 is TGTGCCAGCATTGGGCTAGCGGGAGCCGGGGAGCTGTTTTTT. It codes for CASIGLAGAGELFF. The whole variable domain, filled in from reference TRBV7-8 and TRBJ2-2, reads GAGVSQSPRYKVAKRGQDVALRCDPISGHVSLFWYQQALGQGPEFLTYFQNEAQLDKSGLPSDRFFAERPEGSVSTLKIQRTQQEDSAVYLCASIGLAGAGELFFGEGSRLTVL.

This sequence joins TRBV15 and TRBJ2-5; TRBD1 matches 7 bases. The CDR3 length is 15 residues. Germline CDR1 LNHNV, CDR2 YYDKDF (reference sequence). J gave up 5 bases and V 2 bases, and 8 bases lay outside the gene matches. CDR3 nucleotides: TGTGCCACCAGCAGACCGGGACAGAGTACGGAGACCCAGTACTTC. This translates into CATSRPGQSTETQYF.

The J gene is TRBJ2-7, the V gene TRBV4-1; the match to TRBD2 covers 7 bases. Germline values: CDR1 MGHRA, CDR2 YSYEKL. The CDR3 contains 15 residues. J was trimmed by 3 bases and V by 1 base; bases with no gene match: 6. The CDR3 coding sequence is TGCGCCAGCAGCCAAGGCCTAGCGGCCAACTACGAGCAGTACTTC. Encoded protein: CASSQGLAANYEQYF.

The gene calls are TRBV2 and TRBJ2-7, with D perhaps TRBD2 (5 bases). Between the trimmed V and J ends, which lost 8 bases and 3 bases, there was a span of 14 bases. The CDR3 contains 13 residues. Germline CDR1 and CDR2: SNHLY and FYNNEI. CDR3 nucleotides: TGTGCCAGCTCTCCTAATCGGGGCTACGAGCAGTACTTC. This encodes CASSPNRGYEQYF.

The rearrangement links TRBV7-6 to TRBJ2-1; the match to TRBD2 covers 13 bases. CDR1 and CDR2 (germline): SGHVS, FNYEAQ. CDR3 length: 22 residues. Trimming removed 5 bases from V and 2 bases from J; junction bases left unmatched: 21. CDR3: CASSAGSGGTSGVPLTYNEQFF. Here the CDR3 DNA reads TGTGCCAGCAGCGCAGGGTCCGGGGGGACTAGCGGGGTACCCTTAACCTACAATGAGCAGTTCTTC.

The gene calls are TRBV28 and TRBJ1-1; maybe TRBD1 (5 bases). The V gene lost 5 bases and the J gene lost 1 base, with 8 bases spanning the gap. The CDR3 covers 13 residues. The V gene's germline CDR1 is MDHEN and CDR2 SYDVKM. The CDR3 bases are TGTGCCAGCAGTCCTACAGGGAACACTGAAGCTTTCTTT. Its protein product is CASSPTGNTEAFF. The full variable domain, rest sourced from reference TRBV28 and TRBJ1-1, is DVKVTQSSRYLVKRTGEKVFLECVQDMDHENMFWYRQDPGLGLRLIYFSYDVKMKEKGDIPEGYSVSREKKERFSLILESASTNQTSMYLCASSPTGNTEAFFGQGTRLTVV.

The rearrangement links TRBV28 to TRBJ1-2; no clear D. Trimming removed 2 bases from V and 1 base from J, with 11 bases in between. CDR3 length: 15 amino acids. Germline CDR1 reads MDHEN; CDR2 reads SYDVKM. For the CDR3, the DNA is TGTGCCAGCAGTTTAGGGTCGCGGTTTAACTATGGCTACACCTTC. The encoded protein is CASSLGSRFNYGYTF.

The rearrangement uses TRBV5-4 and TRBJ2-5; a possible D gene is TRBD2 (7 bases). This CDR3 comprises 19 residues. CDR1 and CDR2 from the germline V gene are SGHNT and YYREEE (reference sequence). Trimming removed 0 bases from V and 4 bases from J, with 25 bases in between. The CDR3 spells CASSLAGGQGGVPVETQYF. The CDR3 DNA sequence: TGTGCCAGCAGCTTGGCCGGGGGGCAGGGAGGGGTCCCCGTAGAGACCCAGTACTTC.

Note on this clone: The junction departs from the called germline gene at one end, perhaps through a read error. CDR3 bases: TGTGCCAGCAGCCCCCCGGTGGCAGGGGGACTCTTC. It translates to CASSPPVAGGLF. The chain links TRBV7-9 to TRBJ2-1; 7 bases are shared with TRBD1. Germline V gene lookup returns CDR1 SEHNR and CDR2 FQNEAQ (reference sequence). CDR3 length: 12 amino acids.

The chain combines TRBV27 with TRBJ2-1; D perhaps matches TRBD2 (5 bases). Germline V gives CDR1 MNHEY, CDR2 SMNVEV (reference sequence). The CDR3 extends over 15 amino acids. Trimming pared 8 bases from V and 0 bases from J, leaving 14 bases between. The CDR3 DNA sequence: TGTGCCAGCGGCCGAACTGGGAGCTCCTACAATGAGCAGTTCTTC. Its translation: CASGRTGSSYNEQFF.

A few counts support this clone. The gene calls are TRBV6-6 and TRBJ2-7; 7 bases are shared with TRBD2. The germline gives CDR1 MNHNY, CDR2 SVGAGI (reference sequence). Losses at the gene ends were 2 bases for V and 2 bases for J; bases not matched to a gene: 3. This CDR3 region has 14 residues. The CDR3 DNA reads TGTGCCAGCAGTTACAGCGGGACTGCCTACGAGCAGTACTTC. Translated: CASSYSGTAYEQYF.

The rearrangement uses TRBV4-3 and TRBJ2-7; D possibly corresponds to TRBD2 (5 bases). V was cut by 0 bases and J by 0 bases, with 12 bases left in between. Germline assignment: CDR1 LGHNA and CDR2 YSLEER. The length of the CDR3 is 16 residues. This chain's CDR3 is CASSQEQSGNSYEQYF. In DNA form, the CDR3 reads TGCGCCAGCAGCCAAGAACAGAGCGGAAACTCCTACGAGCAGTACTTC.

The gene calls are TRBV7-9 and TRBJ2-1; D may be TRBD2 (5 bases). The germline gives CDR1 SEHNR, CDR2 FQNEAQ (reference sequence). The CDR3 length is 15 residues. The V and J ends lost 5 bases and 6 bases respectively, with 17 bases between them. The CDR3 coding sequence is TGTGCCAGCAGCCAGACGGCGGGTGAGGCCAATGAGCAGTTCTTC. Residues: CASSQTAGEANEQFF.

The chain has TRBV2 and TRBJ2-7, with 11 bases lining up with TRBD1. J was trimmed by 3 bases and V by 1 base; bases with no gene match: 5. The CDR3 spans 16 residues. Germline V gives CDR1 SNHLY, CDR2 FYNNEI. CDR3 nucleotides: TGTGCCAGCAGTGAAGTGCGGGGACAGGGGGTCTACGAGCAGTACTTC. Its protein is CASSEVRGQGVYEQYF. Supplemented by reference TRBV2 and TRBJ2-7, the full variable domain reads EPEVTQTPSHQVTQMGQEVILRCVPISNHLYFYWYRQILGQKVEFLVSFYNNEISEKSEIFDDQFSVERPDGSNFTLKIRSTKLEDSAMYFCASSEVRGQGVYEQYFGPGTRLTVT.

This clone has only one observation. The chain is built from TRBV4-3 and TRBJ2-7; 7 bases fit TRBD2. This CDR3 spans 18 amino acids. Trimming took 1 base from V and 4 from J; bases not matched to a gene: 16. Germline lookup yields CDR1 LGHNA and CDR2 YSLEER. The CDR3 region has the DNA TGCGCCAGCAGCCAAGTCTCCATACCGGGACTACCAGAGTACGAGCAGTACTTC. It yields the protein CASSQVSIPGLPEYEQYF.

The CDR3 sequence: CASSLRDIAGGTDTQYF. Here the CDR3 DNA reads TGCGCCAGCAGCCTCCGGGACATAGCGGGGGGCACAGATACGCAGTATTTT. The chain carries TRBV4-3 and TRBJ2-3; 9 positions agree with TRBD2. V gave up 4 bases and J gave up 1 base; unmatched junction bases: 9. The germline V gene has CDR1 LGHNA and CDR2 YSLEER. The CDR3 extends over 17 amino acids.

The rearrangement links TRBV25-1 to TRBJ2-1, with 10 bases identical to TRBD1. Trimming at V came to 4 bases and at J to 9 bases, leaving 12 bases not matched to a gene. The germline CDR1 and CDR2 sequences are MGHDK and SYGVNS. This CDR3 region has 16 residues. Here the CDR3 DNA reads TGTGCCAGCAGTGTACAGGGACAGGGGAACTCAATTGAGCAGTTCTTC. Translating it yields CASSVQGQGNSIEQFF.

V usage is TRBV5-1 and J usage is TRBJ2-7, with TRBD1 matching 7 bases. The CDR3 runs to 15 residues. The ends lost 1 base at V and 3 bases at J; junction bases unmatched: 7. Germline CDR1 and CDR2: SGHRS and YFSETQ. The CDR3 sequence is CASSLTGTAHYEQYF. The CDR3 nucleotides are TGCGCCAGCAGCTTGACCGGGACAGCCCACTACGAGCAGTACTTC.

The chain couples TRBV14 to TRBJ2-7, with D tentatively TRBD2 (6 bases). Between the trimmed V and J ends, which lost 0 bases and 2 bases, there was a span of 23 bases. The CDR3 covers 19 residues. Germline CDR1 reads SGHDN; CDR2 reads FVKESK. The CDR3 bases are TGTGCCAGCAGCCAAGATCCCCGCCCTAGCGTGAGGAAAACCTACGAGCAGTACTTC. This gives the protein CASSQDPRPSVRKTYEQYF.

As to this clone: Sequence at one end of the junction differs from germline and may be a read error. The CDR3 bases are TGTGCCCGCAGGACTAGCGGGGGGGCCGGGGAGCTGTTTTTT. Translating gives CARRTSGGAGELFF. This chain joins TRBV11-2 and TRBJ2-2; the match to TRBD2 covers 15 bases. The CDR3 is made up of 14 amino acids. Germline V gene lookup returns CDR1 SGHAT and CDR2 FQNNGV.

The chain carries TRBV10-3 and TRBJ2-7, with D possibly matching TRBD2 (6 bases). The length of the CDR3 is 15 residues. Germline lookup yields CDR1 ENHRY and CDR2 SYGVKD. Deletions cut 4 bases from V and 0 bases from J, with 13 bases between. CDR3 in DNA: TGTGCCATCAGTGTTGGGACTCAGAGCTCCTACGAGCAGTACTTC. Protein product: CAISVGTQSSYEQYF.

The chain uses TRBV9 and TRBJ2-7; TRBD2 matches 9 bases. The CDR3 consists of 14 residues. The V gene end was trimmed by 3 bases and the J gene end by 5 bases; junction bases not matched to a gene: 6. Germline V gene lookup returns CDR1 SGDLS and CDR2 YYNGEE. CDR3 amino acids: CASSARTSDNEQYF. The CDR3 DNA reads TGTGCCAGCAGCGCAAGGACTAGCGATAACGAGCAGTACTTC.

This chain uses TRBV5-1 with TRBJ1-4; D unclear. CDR1 SGHRS and CDR2 YFSETQ come from the germline V gene. Trimming took 2 bases from V and 4 from J, leaving 15 bases between them. This CDR3 contains 16 residues. CDR3 amino acids: CASSFLPQLLNEKLFF. The CDR3 nucleotides are TGCGCCAGCAGCTTCCTACCCCAACTTCTTAATGAAAAACTGTTTTTT.

The CDR3: CASSEAGQGAEFF. CDR3 DNA: TGTGCCAGCAGTGAAGCGGGGCAGGGCGCAGAGTTCTTC. The genes are TRBV6-1 and TRBJ2-1; TRBD1 might be the D (5 bases). The germline V gene has CDR1 MNHNS and CDR2 SASEGT. The CDR3 covers 13 residues. Trimming left V 0 bases short and J 14 bases short, with 14 bases between.

CDR3 residues: CASSQFNIAGRTSETQYF. CDR3 nucleotides: TGCGCCAGCAGCCAATTTAATATAGCGGGCCGGACGTCAGAGACCCAGTACTTC. V is TRBV4-3 and J is TRBJ2-5; 7 positions match TRBD2. The germline V gene encodes CDR1 LGHNA and CDR2 YSLEER. The V gene end was trimmed by 2 bases and the J gene end by 4 bases; junction bases not matched to a gene: 16. The CDR3 has 18 amino acids.

The V gene is TRBV25-1, the J gene TRBJ1-2, with TRBD1 as a possible D gene (5 bases). Germline values: CDR1 MGHDK, CDR2 SYGVNS. This CDR3 comprises 14 residues. V was shortened by 7 bases and J by 3 bases, with 15 bases between the two germline ends. The CDR3 loop is CASKAEGEDYGYTF. CDR3 DNA: TGTGCCAGCAAAGCGGAAGGGGAGGACTATGGCTACACCTTC.

The chain links TRBV5-1 to TRBJ2-7, with 14 bases fitting TRBD2. CDR3 size: 15 residues. Germline V gene data show CDR1 as SGHRS and CDR2 as YFSETQ. Trimming removed 4 bases from V and 4 bases from J; junction bases left unmatched: 4. The CDR3: CASSAGTSGGYEQYF. The CDR3, as DNA: TGCGCCAGCAGCGCCGGGACTAGCGGGGGTTACGAGCAGTACTTC.